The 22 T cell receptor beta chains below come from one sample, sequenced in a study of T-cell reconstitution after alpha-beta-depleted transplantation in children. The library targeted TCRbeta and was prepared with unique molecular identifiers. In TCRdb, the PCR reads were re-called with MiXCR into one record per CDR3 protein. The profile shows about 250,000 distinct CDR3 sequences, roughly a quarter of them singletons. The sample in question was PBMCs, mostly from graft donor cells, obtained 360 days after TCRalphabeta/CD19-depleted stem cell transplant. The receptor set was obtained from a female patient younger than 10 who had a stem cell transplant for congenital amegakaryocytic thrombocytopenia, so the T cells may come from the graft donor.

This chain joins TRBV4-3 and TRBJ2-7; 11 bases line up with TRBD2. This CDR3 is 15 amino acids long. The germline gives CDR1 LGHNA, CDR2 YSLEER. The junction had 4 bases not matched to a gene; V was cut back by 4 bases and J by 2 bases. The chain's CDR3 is CASSPGTSGTYEQYF. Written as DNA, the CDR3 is TGCGCCAGCAGCCCCGGGACTAGCGGAACCTACGAGCAGTACTTC.

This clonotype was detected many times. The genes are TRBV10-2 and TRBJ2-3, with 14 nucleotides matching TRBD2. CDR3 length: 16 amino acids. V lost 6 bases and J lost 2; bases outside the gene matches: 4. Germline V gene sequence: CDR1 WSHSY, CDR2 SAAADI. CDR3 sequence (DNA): TGCGCCAGCAGATCGGGACTAGCGGGGGACACAGATACGCAGTATTTT. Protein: CASRSGLAGDTDTQYF.

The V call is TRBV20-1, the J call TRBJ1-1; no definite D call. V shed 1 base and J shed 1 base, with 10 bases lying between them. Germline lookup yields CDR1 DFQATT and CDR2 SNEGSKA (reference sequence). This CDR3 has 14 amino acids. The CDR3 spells CSARVVGRNTEAFF. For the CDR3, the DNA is TGCAGTGCTAGAGTAGTTGGGAGGAACACTGAAGCTTTCTTT.

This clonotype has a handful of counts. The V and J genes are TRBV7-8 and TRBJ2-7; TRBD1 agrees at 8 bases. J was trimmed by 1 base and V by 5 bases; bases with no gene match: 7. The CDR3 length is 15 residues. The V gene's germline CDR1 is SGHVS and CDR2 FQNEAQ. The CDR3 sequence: CASSDRDRPSYEQYF. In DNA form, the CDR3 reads TGTGCCAGCAGCGACCGGGACAGGCCTTCCTACGAGCAGTACTTC. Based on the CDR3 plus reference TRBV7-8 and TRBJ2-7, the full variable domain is GAGVSQSPRYKVAKRGQDVALRCDPISGHVSLFWYQQALGQGPEFLTYFQNEAQLDKSGLPSDRFFAERPEGSVSTLKIQRTQQEDSAVYLCASSDRDRPSYEQYFGPGTRLTVT.

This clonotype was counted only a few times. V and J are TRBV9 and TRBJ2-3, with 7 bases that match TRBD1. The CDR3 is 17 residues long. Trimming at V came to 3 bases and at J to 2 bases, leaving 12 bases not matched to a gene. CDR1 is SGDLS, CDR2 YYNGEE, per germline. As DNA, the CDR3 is TGTGCCAGCAGCGCCGATAGGACAGGATTAGTCACAGATACGCAGTATTTT. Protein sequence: CASSADRTGLVTDTQYF. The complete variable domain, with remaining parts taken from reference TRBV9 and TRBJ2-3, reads DSGVTQTPKHLITATGQRVTLRCSPRSGDLSVYWYQQSLDQGLQFLIQYYNGEERAKGNILERFSAQQFPDLHSELNLSSLELGDSALYFCASSADRTGLVTDTQYFGPGTRLTVL.

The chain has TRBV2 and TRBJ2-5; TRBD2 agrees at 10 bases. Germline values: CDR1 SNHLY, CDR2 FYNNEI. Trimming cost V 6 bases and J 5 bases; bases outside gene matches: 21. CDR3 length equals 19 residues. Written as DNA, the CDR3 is TGTGCCAGCAGCTTACTAGCGGGGCCCCGCCGCGCCGCCCTCGAGACCCAGTACTTC. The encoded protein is CASSLLAGPRRAALETQYF.

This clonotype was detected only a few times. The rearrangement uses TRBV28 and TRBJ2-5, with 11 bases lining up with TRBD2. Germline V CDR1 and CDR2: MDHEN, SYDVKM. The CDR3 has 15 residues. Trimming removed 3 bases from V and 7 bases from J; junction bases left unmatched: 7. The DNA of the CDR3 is TGTGCCAGCAGTTTGGGACTAGCGGCCCAGCGGACCCAGTACTTC. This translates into CASSLGLAAQRTQYF.

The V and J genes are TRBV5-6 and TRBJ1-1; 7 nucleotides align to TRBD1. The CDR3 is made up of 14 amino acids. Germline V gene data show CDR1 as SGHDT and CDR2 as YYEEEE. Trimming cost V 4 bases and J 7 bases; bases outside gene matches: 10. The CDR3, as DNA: TGTGCCAGCAGCAAGGTCTTCGACAGGGATGAAGCTTTCTTT. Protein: CASSKVFDRDEAFF.

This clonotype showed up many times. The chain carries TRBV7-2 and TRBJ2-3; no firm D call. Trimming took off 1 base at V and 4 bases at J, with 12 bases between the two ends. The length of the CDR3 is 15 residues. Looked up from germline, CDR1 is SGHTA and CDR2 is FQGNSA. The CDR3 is CASSLGLLRADTQYF. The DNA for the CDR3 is TGTGCCAGCAGCTTAGGTTTGCTTCGGGCAGATACGCAGTATTTT.

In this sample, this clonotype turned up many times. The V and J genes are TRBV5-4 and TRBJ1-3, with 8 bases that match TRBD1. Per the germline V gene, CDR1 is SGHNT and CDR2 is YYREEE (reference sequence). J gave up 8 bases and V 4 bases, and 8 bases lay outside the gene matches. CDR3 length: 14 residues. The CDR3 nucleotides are TGTGCCAGCAGCCCGGACAGGGCTTTTGACACCATATATTTT. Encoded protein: CASSPDRAFDTIYF. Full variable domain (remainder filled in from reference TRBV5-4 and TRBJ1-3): ETGVTQSPTHLIKTRGQQVTLRCSSQSGHNTVSWYQQALGQGPQFIFQYYREEENGRGNFPPRFSGLQFPNYSSELNVNALELDDSALYLCASSPDRAFDTIYFGEGSWLTVV.

CDR3 protein: CASSAPLAGVEYEQFF. In nucleotides, the CDR3 is TGTGCCAGCAGCGCACCACTAGCGGGGGTCGAGTATGAGCAGTTCTTC. V usage is TRBV7-8 and J usage is TRBJ2-1; TRBD2 matches at 11 bases. Germline trimming cut 5 bases from V and 8 bases from J; bases unmatched to any gene: 11. This CDR3 has 16 residues. Germline CDR1 SGHVS, CDR2 FQNEAQ.

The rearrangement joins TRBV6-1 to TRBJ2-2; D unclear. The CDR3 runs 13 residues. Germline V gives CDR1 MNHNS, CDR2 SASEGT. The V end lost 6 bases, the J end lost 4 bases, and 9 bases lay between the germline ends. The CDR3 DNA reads TGTGCCAGCAGGGAACAGAGCACCGGGGAGCTGTTTTTT. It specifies CASREQSTGELFF.

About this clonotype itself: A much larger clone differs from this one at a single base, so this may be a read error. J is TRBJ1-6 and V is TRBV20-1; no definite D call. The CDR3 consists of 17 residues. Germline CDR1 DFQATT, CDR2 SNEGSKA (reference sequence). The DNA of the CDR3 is TGCTGTGCTAGAGATCTGACGGGAGGCTCCTATAATTCACCCCTCCACTTT. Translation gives CCARDLTGGSYNSPLHF.

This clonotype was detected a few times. The CDR3 reads CASSYAARRSGRKAFF. The DNA of the CDR3 is TGTGCCAGCAGTTACGCCGCCAGGCGGAGTGGTAGGAAAGCTTTCTTT. The gene calls are TRBV6-5 and TRBJ1-1; D ambiguous. V lost 2 bases to trimming and J lost 9 bases, with 22 bases between them. The germline CDR1 and CDR2 sequences are MNHEY and SVGAGI. The CDR3 is 16 residues long.

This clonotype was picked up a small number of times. The chain's CDR3 is CASGRPGTEAFF. CDR3 nucleotide sequence: TGTGCCAGTGGCCGCCCCGGCACTGAAGCTTTCTTT. The chain uses TRBV5-4 and TRBJ1-1, with D uncertain. The CDR3 length is 12 residues. V lost 8 bases to trimming and J lost 4 bases, with 12 bases between them. CDR1 and CDR2 (germline): SGHNT, YYREEE (reference sequence).

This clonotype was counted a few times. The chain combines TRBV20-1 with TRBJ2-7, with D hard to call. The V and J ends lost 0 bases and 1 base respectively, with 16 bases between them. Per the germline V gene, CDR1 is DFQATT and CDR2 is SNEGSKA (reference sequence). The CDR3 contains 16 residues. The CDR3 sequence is CSARDFLELPSYEQYF. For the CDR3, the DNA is TGCAGTGCTAGAGATTTCTTGGAGTTACCGTCCTACGAGCAGTACTTC.

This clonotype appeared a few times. The CDR3 region has the DNA TGCGCCAGCAGCTTGGCGGCAGGGGACACTGAAGCTTTCTTT. This gives the protein CASSLAAGDTEAFF. V is TRBV5-1 and J is TRBJ1-1, with a weak D call TRBD1 (6 bases). The germline V and J ends were trimmed by 0 bases and 3 bases, with 9 bases remaining between them. The CDR3 length is 14 residues. Germline V gene data show CDR1 as SGHRS and CDR2 as YFSETQ.

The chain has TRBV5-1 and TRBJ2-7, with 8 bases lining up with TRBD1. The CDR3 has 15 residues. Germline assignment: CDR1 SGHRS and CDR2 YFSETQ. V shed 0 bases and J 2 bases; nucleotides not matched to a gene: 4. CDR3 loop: CASSLGQGRTYEQYF. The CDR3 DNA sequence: TGCGCCAGCAGCTTGGGACAGGGGCGAACCTACGAGCAGTACTTC. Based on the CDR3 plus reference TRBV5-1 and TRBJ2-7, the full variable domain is KAGVTQTPRYLIKTRGQQVTLSCSPISGHRSVSWYQQTPGQGLQFLFEYFSETQRNKGNFPGRFSGRQFSNSRSEMNVSTLELGDSALYLCASSLGQGRTYEQYFGPGTRLTVT.

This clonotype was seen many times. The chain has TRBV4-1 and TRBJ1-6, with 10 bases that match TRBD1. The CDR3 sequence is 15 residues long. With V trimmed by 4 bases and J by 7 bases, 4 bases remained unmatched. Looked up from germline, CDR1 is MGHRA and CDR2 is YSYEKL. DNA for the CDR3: TGCGCCAGCAGCCGGGGACAGGGGTGGAATTCACCCCTCCACTTT. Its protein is CASSRGQGWNSPLHF.

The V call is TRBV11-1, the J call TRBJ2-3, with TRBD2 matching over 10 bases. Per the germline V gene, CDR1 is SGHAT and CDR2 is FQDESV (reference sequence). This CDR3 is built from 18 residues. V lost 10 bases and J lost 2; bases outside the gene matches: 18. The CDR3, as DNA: TGTGCCATCGACGTTGGTAGCGGGAGGCCCTACTTCACAGATACGCAGTATTTT. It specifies CAIDVGSGRPYFTDTQYF.

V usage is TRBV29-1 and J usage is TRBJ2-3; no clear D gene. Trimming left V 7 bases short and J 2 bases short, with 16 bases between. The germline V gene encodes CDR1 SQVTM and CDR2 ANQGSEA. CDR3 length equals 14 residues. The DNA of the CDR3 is TGCAGCGCCGGTGGGGTTCCTAACACAGATACGCAGTATTTT. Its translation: CSAGGVPNTDTQYF.

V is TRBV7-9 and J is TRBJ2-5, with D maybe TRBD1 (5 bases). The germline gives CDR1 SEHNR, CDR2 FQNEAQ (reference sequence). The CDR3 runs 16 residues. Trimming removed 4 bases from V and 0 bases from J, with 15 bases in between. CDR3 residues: CASSSPTVLYQETQYF. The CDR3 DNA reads TGTGCCAGCAGCTCCCCGACAGTCCTGTACCAAGAGACCCAGTACTTC.